Below, one T cell receptor beta chain is given with its context. What it binds is unknown. The sample belongs to a study of shared clonotypes between healthy human individuals. General study findings and limits: Among non-shared clonotypes, generation probabilities were lower than among those shared by all four donors.

Only in-frame clones appear in the TCRdb table, and some are missing; sequencing was by immunoSEQ multiplex PCR. The table records 2 million to 2.5 million clones, roughly 94% of them present only once. The TCR sequence derives from a man younger than 35 in good health. The specimen was naive CD4+ T cells sorted from blood. Stated subset: CD45RA+ positively selected.

DNA of the CDR3: TGCGCCAGCAGCTTGCGGGCTAGCGGGAACTACGAGCAGTACTTC. Translating gives CASSLRASGNYEQYF. The J gene is TRBJ2-7, the V gene TRBV5-1, with 9 bases fitting TRBD2. CDR1 is SGHRS, CDR2 YFSETQ, per germline. V lost 1 base to trimming and J lost 3 bases; unmatched junction nucleotides: 5. CDR3 length: 15 amino acids.